Below are 23 T cell receptor beta chains sequenced from a single sample in a study of blood T cell repertoires in COVID-19. The method was immunoSEQ multiplex PCR; TCRdb's version includes in-frame clones alone and lacks a portion of them. The sample records approximately 320,000 clones, around 85% being singletons. The sequenced material came from peripheral blood. These receptors were taken from a human donor in a cohort sampled during active COVID-19.

The chain employs TRBV3-1 (or the pseudogene TRBV3-2) and TRBJ2-1; D gene ambiguous. Trimming took 1 base from V and 7 from J, leaving 14 bases between them. The CDR3 runs 15 residues. Germline assignment: CDR1 LGHDT and CDR2 YNNKEL (reference sequence). The CDR3 nucleotides read TGTGCCAGCAGCCAAGTTAGTACAGATGATAATGAGCAGTTCTTC. Its protein is CASSQVSTDDNEQFF.

This sequence joins TRBV4-2 and TRBJ1-3; 9 nucleotides match TRBD1. CDR3 length equals 15 residues. Looked up from germline, CDR1 is LGHNA and CDR2 is YNFKEQ. Germline trimming cut 0 bases from V and 6 bases from J; bases unmatched to any gene: 3. The CDR3 DNA sequence: TGTGCCAGCAGCCAAGAAGACAGGGGGTTAAACACCATATATTTT. Protein sequence: CASSQEDRGLNTIYF.

With regard to this clone: A read error may produce the germline difference seen at one junction end. J is TRBJ2-1 and V is TRBV24-1, with TRBD2 matching 8 bases. The germline gives CDR1 KGHDR, CDR2 SFDVKD. This CDR3 is built from 15 residues. The DNA for the CDR3 is TGTGCCACCAGAGATTCCGGGACTAGAAGCGATGAGCAGTTCTTC. Protein: CATRDSGTRSDEQFF.

V and J are TRBV2 and TRBJ2-3, with D perhaps TRBD1 (5 bases). Trimming took off 2 bases at V and 3 bases at J, with 6 bases between the two ends. The CDR3 length is 13 residues. CDR1 SNHLY and CDR2 FYNNEI come from the germline V gene. This CDR3 is CASSEQGTDTQYF. The CDR3 DNA sequence: TGTGCCAGCAGTGAACAGGGTACAGATACGCAGTATTTT.

This clone was detected only once. The V gene is TRBV3-1 (or the pseudogene TRBV3-2), the J gene TRBJ2-6; 8 nucleotides align to TRBD1. Trimming at V came to 6 bases and at J to 0 bases, leaving 7 bases not matched to a gene. Per germline, CDR1 LGHDT and CDR2 YNNKEL (reference sequence). This CDR3 is built from 17 residues. The chain's CDR3 is CASRTGTGASGANVLTF. The CDR3, as DNA: TGTGCCAGCAGGACCGGGACAGGAGCCTCTGGGGCCAACGTCCTGACTTTC.

The J gene is TRBJ1-2, the V gene TRBV20-1, with unresolved D. Trimming removed 6 bases at V and 2 bases at J, with 7 bases between. The germline gives CDR1 DFQATT, CDR2 SNEGSKA (reference sequence). CDR3 length: 11 residues. CDR3 loop: CSAAGNYGYTF. For the CDR3, the DNA is TGCAGTGCGGCCGGGAACTATGGCTACACCTTC.

This clone was counted a single time. The J gene is TRBJ1-5, the V gene TRBV19; D gene unclear. There are 14 residues in the CDR3. Germline values: CDR1 LNHDA, CDR2 SQIVND (reference sequence). Trimming took 1 base from V and 7 from J, leaving 11 bases between them. The CDR3: CASSIGDTGQPQHF. In DNA form, the CDR3 reads TGTGCCAGTAGTATAGGTGACACGGGACAGCCCCAGCATTTT.

This chain joins TRBV6-5 and TRBJ2-7; the match to TRBD2 covers 10 bases. CDR1 and CDR2 (germline): MNHEY, SVGAGI. This CDR3 comprises 15 residues. Losses at the gene ends were 2 bases for V and 7 bases for J; bases not matched to a gene: 8. The CDR3 protein is CASSYRLAGLGEQYF. In DNA form, the CDR3 reads TGTGCCAGCAGTTACAGACTAGCGGGCTTGGGGGAGCAGTACTTC.

J is TRBJ2-5 and V is TRBV28; 7 nucleotides agree with TRBD1. V shed 6 bases and J 3 bases; nucleotides not matched to a gene: 4. Germline V gene lookup returns CDR1 MDHEN and CDR2 SYDVKM. The CDR3 extends over 13 amino acids. This chain's CDR3 is CASSDTGEETQYF. CDR3 sequence (DNA): TGTGCCAGCAGCGACACAGGGGAAGAGACCCAGTACTTC. The variable domain in full, with the rest retrieved from reference TRBV28 and TRBJ2-5, is DVKVTQSSRYLVKRTGEKVFLECVQDMDHENMFWYRQDPGLGLRLIYFSYDVKMKEKGDIPEGYSVSREKKERFSLILESASTNQTSMYLCASSDTGEETQYFGPGTRLLVL.

V gene TRBV5-1 combines with J gene TRBJ2-6, with D tentatively TRBD1 (5 bases). CDR3 length: 14 amino acids. The germline V and J ends were trimmed by 7 bases and 1 base, with 9 bases remaining between them. Germline V gene data show CDR1 as SGHRS and CDR2 as YFSETQ. The CDR3 DNA reads as TGCGCCAGCTATGACAGTTCTGGGGCCAACGTCCTGACTTTC. This sequence encodes CASYDSSGANVLTF.

This chain joins TRBV21-1 and TRBJ2-7; no DNA check was done on the table's D call, TRBD2. TRBV21-1 is deemed a pseudogene. The CDR3 is 11 residues long. The CDR3 DNA sequence: TGTGCCAGCAGCAAAGCACTCGAGCAGTACTTC. This sequence encodes CASSKALEQYF.

Comments on this clone: The sample carries other DNA sequences with the same CDR3. Here the CDR3 reads CASSVGLAGGTDTQYF. The CDR3 DNA reads as TGTGCCAGCAGCGTAGGACTAGCAGGGGGCACAGATACGCAGTATTTT. V and J are TRBV9 and TRBJ2-3; possibly TRBD2 for D (7 bases). The CDR3 covers 16 residues. Trimming cost V 0 bases and J 1 base, with 12 bases left between them. Germline loops: CDR1 SGDLS, CDR2 YYNGEE.

This chain uses TRBV4-1 with TRBJ2-7; 7 positions match TRBD1. Germline V gene sequence: CDR1 MGHRA, CDR2 YSYEKL. The CDR3 loop spans 15 amino acids. V was clipped by 0 bases and J by 5 bases; unmatched bases: 7. The DNA for the CDR3 is TGCGCCAGCAGCCAAGATCTACAGGGGATCAACGAGCAGTACTTC. Its protein product is CASSQDLQGINEQYF.

The chain carries TRBV20-1 and TRBJ2-1; D not certain. The V gene lost 0 bases and the J gene lost 9 bases, with 3 bases spanning the gap. Germline V CDR1 and CDR2: DFQATT, SNEGSKA (reference sequence). This CDR3 is built from 10 residues. CDR3 residues: CSARDREQFF. The CDR3 nucleotides read TGCAGTGCTAGAGATCGTGAGCAGTTCTTC.

The table lists this clone with a few counts. CDR3 DNA: TGTGCCAGCAGCCTCAGGATGGGCTACACCTTC. Its protein product is CASSLRMGYTF. The chain recombines TRBV12-3 or TRBV12-4 with TRBJ1-2; no definite D call. This CDR3 has 11 amino acids. Trimming removed 6 bases at V and 8 bases at J, with 10 bases between.

The table lists this clone with many counts. This rearrangement joins TRBV6-5 to TRBJ2-7; a possible D gene is TRBD1 (6 bases). V was trimmed by 7 bases and J by 11 bases, leaving 15 bases between them. Germline values: CDR1 MNHEY, CDR2 SVGAGI. This CDR3 region has 11 residues. For the CDR3, the DNA is TGTGCCAGCAAACAGGGCTCAGGAGAGTACTTC. Translation: CASKQGSGEYF.

The chain joins TRBV28 to TRBJ1-3; a weak D match, TRBD1 (5 bases). Between the trimmed V and J ends, which lost 5 bases and 0 bases, there was a span of 8 bases. This CDR3 region has 14 residues. The V gene's germline CDR1 is MDHEN and CDR2 SYDVKM. The CDR3 region is CASSQGNSGNTIYF. In DNA form, the CDR3 reads TGTGCCAGCAGTCAGGGAAACTCTGGAAACACCATATATTTT.

This clone was observed a handful of times. V is TRBV11-2 and J is TRBJ1-4; D gene ambiguous. CDR3 size: 11 residues. With 4 bases removed from V and 14 bases from J, the gap between germline ends came to 11 bases. Germline V lookup: CDR1 SGHAT, CDR2 FQNNGV. CDR3 residues: CASSSNSGLFF. Here the CDR3 DNA reads TGTGCCAGCAGCTCTAATAGTGGTCTGTTTTTT. Full variable domain (remainder filled in from reference TRBV11-2 and TRBJ1-4): EAGVAQSPRYKIIEKRQSVAFWCNPISGHATLYWYQQILGQGPKLLIQFQNNGVVDDSQLPKDRFSAERLKGVDSTLKIQPAKLEDSAVYLCASSSNSGLFFGSGTQLSVL.

The chain employs TRBV9 and TRBJ1-3, with a weak D call TRBD1 (6 bases). Trimming pared 4 bases from V and 4 bases from J, leaving 12 bases between. Germline assignment: CDR1 SGDLS and CDR2 YYNGEE. This CDR3 has 14 amino acids. The CDR3 nucleotides read TGTGCCAGCAGCCCGGGGGGGCTCGGAAACACCATATATTTT. Protein product: CASSPGGLGNTIYF.

The chain carries TRBV7-9 and TRBJ2-3; TRBD1 matches at 12 bases. The V and J ends lost 3 bases and 6 bases, in that order; junction bases with no gene match: 13. Germline V gene lookup returns CDR1 SEHNR and CDR2 FQNEAQ (reference sequence). The CDR3 has 18 amino acids. The CDR3: CASSLPGQGASRRDTQYF. CDR3 sequence (DNA): TGTGCCAGCAGCTTGCCGGGACAGGGGGCGTCCAGGAGGGATACGCAGTATTTT.

J is TRBJ1-3 and V is TRBV11-2; maybe TRBD1 (5 bases). The V gene lost 1 base and the J gene lost 11 bases, with 12 bases spanning the gap. The CDR3 length is 13 residues. Germline loops: CDR1 SGHAT, CDR2 FQNNGV. Here the CDR3 reads CASSLGFKGSIYF. CDR3 coding DNA: TGTGCCAGCAGCTTAGGGTTTAAGGGGTCCATATATTTT. The entire variable domain, with the rest obtained from reference TRBV11-2 and TRBJ1-3, is as follows: EAGVAQSPRYKIIEKRQSVAFWCNPISGHATLYWYQQILGQGPKLLIQFQNNGVVDDSQLPKDRFSAERLKGVDSTLKIQPAKLEDSAVYLCASSLGFKGSIYFGEGSWLTVV.

This rearrangement joins TRBV19 to TRBJ1-2; tentatively, D is TRBD1 (6 bases). Germline V gene sequence: CDR1 LNHDA, CDR2 SQIVND (reference sequence). V shed 4 bases and J shed 4 bases, with 16 bases lying between them. The CDR3 extends over 15 amino acids. This CDR3 reads CASSTLGQLTYGYTF. In nucleotides, the CDR3 is TGTGCCAGTAGTACCCTTGGACAGCTCACCTATGGCTACACCTTC.

Only one count was recorded for this clone. This sample includes further DNA sequences coding for the same CDR3. The V and J genes are TRBV5-1 and TRBJ2-7; 7 bases match TRBD1. Germline CDR1 SGHRS, CDR2 YFSETQ. Trimming removed 2 bases from V and 5 bases from J; junction bases left unmatched: 4. CDR3 length: 13 residues. The CDR3 DNA sequence: TGCGCCAGCAGCTTAAGACAGGGAAACGAGCAGTACTTC. Translated, it gives CASSLRQGNEQYF. The full variable domain, rest sourced from reference TRBV5-1 and TRBJ2-7, is KAGVTQTPRYLIKTRGQQVTLSCSPISGHRSVSWYQQTPGQGLQFLFEYFSETQRNKGNFPGRFSGRQFSNSRSEMNVSTLELGDSALYLCASSLRQGNEQYFGPGTRLTVT.